This T cell receptor beta chain was identified during a study of T cell changes during pregnancy in multiple sclerosis. Clones were sequenced by immunoSEQ multiplex PCR, and TCRdb holds only the in-frame ones, with some missing. The table has approximately 11,000 clones, roughly 89% seen once. J was trimmed by 3 bases and V by 6 bases; bases with no gene match: 7. Germline CDR1 and CDR2: LGHNA and YSLEER. This CDR3 comprises 14 residues. Sample share makes this clone medium-sized. This chain joins TRBV4-3 and TRBJ1-1; 7 positions match TRBD1. Sequenced here: CD8+ T cells from peripheral blood mononuclear cells, sampled in the first trimester of pregnancy. This TCR was recovered from a female donor in good health, enrolled as a control in a pregnancy study. The DNA for the CDR3 is TGCGCCAGCAGGCTAGGACAGGAACACACTGAAGCTTTCTTT. This encodes CASRLGQEHTEAFF.